Given below is one T cell receptor beta chain in context. Its antigen remains unidentified. These data belong to a study of graft-versus-host responses after intestinal transplantation. On the study more broadly: Each transplant was multivisceral, liver-intestinal, or isolated intestinal. Notes on the study in general: Allografts carried high graft-versus-host to host-versus-graft clonal ratios in patients having graft-donor T cell macrochimerism.

Repertoires were generated with immunoSEQ multiplex PCR, while TCRdb's copy carries only in-frame clones and drops some. The table records around 110,000 clones, 90% of them present only once. Germline CDR1 MDHEN, CDR2 SYDVKM. The CDR3 totals 14 residues. V shed 0 bases, J shed 6 bases, and the junction held 4 bases outside the gene matches. Source: unstimulated CD4+ T cells sorted from spleen or lymph node cells, taken before intestinal transplant. This clonotype originated in a human donor who received an intestinal transplant. This chain connects TRBV28 to TRBJ2-7; 8 nucleotides line up with TRBD1. Written as DNA, the CDR3 is TGTGCCAGCAGTTTATGGGACAGGGCTGGCGAGCAGTACTTC. It yields the protein CASSLWDRAGEQYF.